Below are 27 T cell receptor beta chains sequenced from a single sample in a study of tumor T cells in aggressive B-cell lymphoma. Sequenced by immunoSEQ multiplex PCR; TCRdb stores in-frame clones only, minus some. The sample holds about 11,000 clones, around 91% seen once. Input material: tumor tissue. The receptors derive from an adult with diffuse large B cell lymphoma.

The CDR3 DNA is TGTGCCAGCAGCAGTTGGAGGCAGGGGTTCCCCGGGGAGCTGTTTTTT. This sequence encodes CASSSWRQGFPGELFF. V and J are TRBV5-4 and TRBJ2-2; perhaps TRBD1 as D (6 bases). The germline V and J ends were trimmed by 4 bases and 6 bases, with 19 bases remaining between them. The CDR3 loop spans 16 amino acids. The germline CDR1 and CDR2 sequences are SGHNT and YYREEE (reference sequence).

The chain couples TRBV11-2 to TRBJ2-7; tentative D call: TRBD2 (6 bases). Germline V gives CDR1 SGHAT, CDR2 FQNNGV. This CDR3 has 13 amino acids. V lost 8 bases to trimming and J lost 2 bases, with 13 bases between them. CDR3 sequence (DNA): TGTGCCAGCTCCGCGGGGTTTACCTACGAGCAGTACTTC. Amino acids: CASSAGFTYEQYF.

The chain combines TRBV28 with TRBJ1-2, with D unresolved. The CDR3 has 13 residues. Per germline, CDR1 MDHEN and CDR2 SYDVKM. V was cut by 4 bases and J by 8 bases, with 14 bases left in between. The CDR3 here is CASSSRVLGGYTF. The DNA for the CDR3 is TGTGCCAGCAGTTCTCGGGTCCTAGGAGGCTACACCTTC.

The genes are TRBV29-1 and TRBJ1-2; maybe TRBD1 (6 bases). CDR3 length equals 13 residues. The V gene's germline CDR1 is SQVTM and CDR2 ANQGSEA. Between the trimmed V and J ends, which lost 6 bases and 4 bases, there was a span of 15 bases. The CDR3 bases are TGCAGCGTCGTCGACAGGCCTCCCTATGGCTACACCTTC. This sequence encodes CSVVDRPPYGYTF.

V usage is TRBV5-5 and J usage is TRBJ2-2, with a tentative D call TRBD2 (6 bases). This CDR3 has 15 residues. Per germline, CDR1 SGHKS and CDR2 YYEKEE (reference sequence). V was trimmed by 4 bases and J by 9 bases, leaving 19 bases between them. The CDR3: CASSLEGLVLRELFF. CDR3 nucleotides: TGTGCCAGCAGCCTGGAGGGACTGGTATTGAGGGAGCTGTTTTTT.

This clone has just one count. The chain combines TRBV28 with TRBJ1-1; maybe TRBD1 (5 bases). Germline assignment: CDR1 MDHEN and CDR2 SYDVKM. CDR3 size: 15 residues. Trimming stripped 6 bases from V and 2 bases from J, with 16 bases between. The CDR3 DNA sequence: TGTGCCAGCAGCTCCCCAGGGTTGGGAAACACTGAAGCTTTCTTT. Protein: CASSSPGLGNTEAFF.

This clone was detected a few times. The V and J genes are TRBV5-4 and TRBJ1-4; 7 bases line up with TRBD1. This CDR3 contains 17 residues. J lost 5 bases, V lost 0 bases, and 10 bases had no gene match. Germline V gene lookup returns CDR1 SGHNT and CDR2 YYREEE (reference sequence). CDR3 in amino acids: CASSLATGPRSNEKLFF. CDR3 DNA: TGTGCCAGCAGCTTGGCGACAGGGCCGCGCTCAAATGAAAAACTGTTTTTT.

The chain has TRBV7-2 and TRBJ2-7; 10 bases are shared with TRBD2. The CDR3 runs 15 residues. Looked up from germline, CDR1 is SGHTA and CDR2 is FQGNSA. After removal of 5 bases from V and 5 bases from J, the junction contained 9 bases not matched to a gene. As DNA, the CDR3 is TGTGCCAGCAGCCGGGGTAGCGGGAGGTCCCACGAGCAGTACTTC. Protein product: CASSRGSGRSHEQYF.

The genes are TRBV19 and TRBJ1-2; D ambiguous. CDR1 and CDR2 (germline): LNHDA, SQIVND (reference sequence). Trimming shortened V by 5 bases and J by 2 bases, and 6 bases separated the two germline ends. The CDR3 has 12 amino acids. The CDR3 is CASSQANYGYTF. CDR3 coding DNA: TGTGCCAGTAGTCAGGCAAACTATGGCTACACCTTC.

The chain employs TRBV18 and TRBJ2-5; 8 bases line up with TRBD1. The DNA end favors TRBJ2-7, so the J call may be wrong. Germline lookup yields CDR1 KGHSH and CDR2 LQKENI. The CDR3 consists of 12 residues. The DNA for the CDR3 is TGTGCCAGCTCACGGACAGGGAGCGAGCAGTACTTC. Translated: CASSRTGSEQYF.

This rearrangement joins TRBV7-9 to TRBJ2-3; 7 bases line up with TRBD2. With 3 bases clipped from V and 4 bases from J, the junction kept 4 bases outside the gene matches. CDR1 is SEHNR, CDR2 FQNEAQ, per germline (reference sequence). The CDR3 consists of 14 residues. CDR3 amino acids: CASSFRTSSDTQYF. CDR3 coding DNA: TGTGCCAGCAGCTTCAGGACTAGTTCAGATACGCAGTATTTT.

The chain is built from TRBV6-6 and TRBJ1-1, with D possibly matching TRBD1 (5 bases). This CDR3 is 13 amino acids long. The V gene's germline CDR1 is MNHNY and CDR2 SVGAGI (reference sequence). V lost 5 bases and J lost 6, with 13 bases in between. The CDR3 coding sequence is TGTGCCAGCAGTCCACGTGGGGCCGCTGAAGCTTTCTTT. This translates into CASSPRGAAEAFF.

The chain links TRBV6-1 to TRBJ2-2; 7 bases agree with TRBD1. This CDR3 region has 14 residues. CDR1 MNHNS and CDR2 SASEGT come from the germline V gene. Unmatched junction bases numbered 5, after V lost 6 bases and J lost 4 bases. CDR3 loop: CASRGQDATGELFF. The CDR3 DNA follows: TGTGCCAGCAGAGGACAGGATGCCACCGGGGAGCTGTTTTTT.

This chain joins TRBV28 and TRBJ1-2, with a weak D call TRBD1 (5 bases). Trimming pared 7 bases from V and 2 bases from J, leaving 17 bases between. Per the germline V gene, CDR1 is MDHEN and CDR2 is SYDVKM. The CDR3 spans 15 residues. DNA of the CDR3: TGTGCCAGCACCGTCCTAATTGGGGCGAACTATGGCTACACCTTC. Encoded protein: CASTVLIGANYGYTF.

This clone was seen a handful of times. The chain employs TRBV28 and TRBJ1-5, with D perhaps TRBD1 (6 bases). This CDR3 contains 13 residues. Germline V gene lookup returns CDR1 MDHEN and CDR2 SYDVKM. The V and J ends lost 8 bases and 2 bases respectively, with 10 bases between them. CDR3 DNA: TGTGCCAGCCAATACAGGGGCAATCAGCCCCAGCATTTT. This codes for CASQYRGNQPQHF.

The rearrangement joins TRBV16 to TRBJ2-3; D gene unclear. V was pared by 0 bases and J by 2 bases, with 6 bases between. The CDR3 loop spans 14 amino acids. Germline assignment: CDR1 KGHSY and CDR2 FQNENV. CDR3 in amino acids: CASSQSGYTDTQYF. CDR3 in DNA: TGTGCCAGCAGCCAATCGGGCTACACAGATACGCAGTATTTT.

This chain connects TRBV7-2 to TRBJ2-1; D is unclear. CDR1 and CDR2 from the germline V gene are SGHTA and FQGNSA. The CDR3 length is 13 residues. The ends were cut back, 1 base at V and 10 bases at J, with 11 bases in the middle. The CDR3 nucleotides are TGTGCCAGCAGCTTAGTTAAAGTGGGCGAGCAGTTCTTC. Protein sequence: CASSLVKVGEQFF.

The chain combines TRBV7-2 with TRBJ2-1, with D perhaps TRBD2 (6 bases). The length of the CDR3 is 16 residues. Trimming left V 0 bases short and J 7 bases short, with 16 bases between. CDR1 is SGHTA, CDR2 FQGNSA, per germline. Written as DNA, the CDR3 is TGTGCCAGCAGCTTAGCGGTCGGAGCGGGCAGGAATGAGCAGTTCTTC. Encoded protein: CASSLAVGAGRNEQFF.

The chain is built from TRBV15 and TRBJ2-7; TRBD2 matches 7 bases. Germline-derived CDR1 and CDR2 are LNHNV and YYDKDF (reference sequence). The CDR3 contains 17 residues. The ends lost 0 bases at V and 3 bases at J; junction bases unmatched: 11. The CDR3: CATSRDNVASGLYEQYF. The CDR3 bases are TGTGCCACCAGCAGAGATAATGTAGCTAGCGGCCTCTACGAGCAGTACTTC.

The chain links TRBV18 to TRBJ1-1; D not resolved. CDR1 KGHSH and CDR2 LQKENI come from the germline V gene. Deletions cut 2 bases from V and 0 bases from J, with 7 bases between. The CDR3 extends over 14 amino acids. CDR3 amino acids: CASSPVEMNTEAFF. In DNA, the CDR3 is TGTGCCAGCTCACCAGTTGAGATGAACACTGAAGCTTTCTTT.

The chain is built from TRBV7-2 and TRBJ2-7, with D maybe TRBD1 (6 bases). V lost 0 bases to trimming and J lost 3 bases, with 9 bases between them. The length of the CDR3 is 14 residues. Looked up from germline, CDR1 is SGHTA and CDR2 is FQGNSA. The CDR3 loop reads CASSLAGQNYEQYF. CDR3 coding DNA: TGTGCCAGCAGCTTAGCAGGACAGAACTACGAGCAGTACTTC.

This chain connects TRBV21-1 to TRBJ2-7; TRBD2 is the table's D call and was not checked against the DNA. TRBV21-1 is a pseudogene. The CDR3 is 15 amino acids. The CDR3 spells CASSKKGGGAGEQYF. CDR3 nucleotides: TGTGCCAGCAGCAAAAAGGGGGGGGGCGCGGGGGAGCAGTACTTC.

The chain combines TRBV7-9 with TRBJ1-2; 7 nucleotides match TRBD1. J was trimmed by 0 bases and V by 2 bases; bases with no gene match: 6. The germline V gene has CDR1 SEHNR and CDR2 FQNEAQ (reference sequence). The CDR3 has 16 residues. The CDR3 DNA follows: TGTGCCAGCAGCTTAAACCCCGGGACAGCTAACTATGGCTACACCTTC. This translates into CASSLNPGTANYGYTF.

This chain connects TRBV4-2 to TRBJ2-5, with no clear D. The DNA matches TRBJ2-7 better at its end, which makes the J call doubtful. CDR1 is LGHNA and CDR2 is YNFKEQ in the germline V gene. The CDR3 sequence is 12 residues long. CDR3 DNA: TGTGCCAGCAGCCAAGGAGGATACGAGCAGTACTTC. This gives the protein CASSQGGYEQYF.

CDR3 sequence (DNA): TGTGCCAGCAGTCCTCAGGGACAGCAGAATCAGCCCCAGCATTTT. Amino acid sequence: CASSPQGQQNQPQHF. The V and J genes are TRBV28 and TRBJ1-5, with 7 bases that match TRBD1. The germline V gene encodes CDR1 MDHEN and CDR2 SYDVKM. The length of the CDR3 is 15 residues. Trimming at V came to 5 bases and at J to 4 bases, leaving 8 bases not matched to a gene.

The chain combines TRBV7-6 with TRBJ2-1; weak D call: TRBD2 (5 bases). This CDR3 contains 15 residues. CDR1 is SGHVS, CDR2 FNYEAQ, per germline. V gave up 2 bases and J gave up 9 bases, with 17 bases separating them. CDR3 sequence (DNA): TGTGCCAGCAGCTTAAGAAGTGGGAGTATAGGTGAGCAGTTCTTC. Translation gives CASSLRSGSIGEQFF.

The chain carries TRBV7-8 and TRBJ2-3, with TRBD2 matching over 10 bases. This CDR3 has 17 amino acids. V lost 0 bases and J lost 5; bases outside the gene matches: 8. Looked up from germline, CDR1 is SGHVS and CDR2 is FQNEAQ. The CDR3 here is CASSLARAGGPGDTQYF. CDR3 nucleotide sequence: TGTGCCAGCAGCTTAGCGCGAGCGGGAGGGCCCGGAGATACGCAGTATTTT.